Each of the 30 T cell receptor beta chains below was sequenced from the same sample in a study of shared clonotypes between healthy human individuals. Assay used: immunoSEQ multiplex PCR; TCRdb lists only in-frame clones, some missing. The repertoire holds 800,000 to 950,000 clones, with 96% as singletons. Positively selected for CCR7, the CD45RO-negative cells used as naive CD8 cells excluded terminally differentiated effector memory CD45RA+ cells. Sequences were obtained from naive CD8+ T cells sorted from blood. Source of these receptors: a man aged 25 to 45 in good health.

The V and J genes are TRBV4-1 and TRBJ2-1, with 8 bases fitting TRBD2. V shed 0 bases, J shed 10 bases, and the junction held 2 bases outside the gene matches. This CDR3 has 13 residues. The germline V gene encodes CDR1 MGHRA and CDR2 YSYEKL. The CDR3, as DNA: TGCGCCAGCAGCCAAGAGGGGACTAGAGAGCAGTTCTTC. It translates to CASSQEGTREQFF.

This chain uses TRBV19 with TRBJ2-2; D gene uncertain. Germline lookup yields CDR1 LNHDA and CDR2 SQIVND (reference sequence). This CDR3 spans 13 amino acids. Trimming removed 3 bases from V and 7 bases from J, with 9 bases in between. The CDR3 loop is CASSILGHGELFF. CDR3 in DNA: TGTGCCAGTAGTATTCTCGGGCACGGGGAGCTGTTTTTT.

The J gene is TRBJ2-1, the V gene TRBV9, with D possibly being TRBD2 (5 bases). V lost 1 base and J lost 8, with 7 bases in between. This CDR3 region has 12 residues. Per germline, CDR1 SGDLS and CDR2 YYNGEE. In DNA, the CDR3 is TGTGCCAGCAGCGTAAACGGGGATGAGCAGTTCTTC. Translation gives CASSVNGDEQFF. The whole variable domain, remainder taken from reference TRBV9 and TRBJ2-1, is DSGVTQTPKHLITATGQRVTLRCSPRSGDLSVYWYQQSLDQGLQFLIQYYNGEERAKGNILERFSAQQFPDLHSELNLSSLELGDSALYFCASSVNGDEQFFGPGTRLTVL.

V is TRBV5-1 and J is TRBJ2-7, with unresolved D. Per the germline V gene, CDR1 is SGHRS and CDR2 is YFSETQ. This CDR3 is built from 11 residues. The V and J ends lost 4 bases and 4 bases respectively, with 6 bases between them. CDR3 region: CASSQAYEQYF. CDR3 sequence (DNA): TGCGCCAGCAGCCAGGCTTACGAGCAGTACTTC.

The chain combines TRBV7-9 with TRBJ2-6; D might be TRBD2 (6 bases). Per germline, CDR1 SEHNR and CDR2 FQNEAQ (reference sequence). The CDR3 is 18 residues long. The V gene lost 2 bases and the J gene lost 0 bases, with 14 bases spanning the gap. The CDR3 region is CASSLIWGESSGANVLTF. In DNA form, the CDR3 reads TGTGCCAGCAGCTTAATTTGGGGGGAGAGCTCTGGGGCCAACGTCCTGACTTTC. The entire variable domain, with the rest obtained from reference TRBV7-9 and TRBJ2-6, is as follows: DTGVSQNPRHKITKRGQNVTFRCDPISEHNRLYWYRQTLGQGPEFLTYFQNEAQLEKSRLLSDRFSAERPKGSFSTLEIQRTEQGDSAMYLCASSLIWGESSGANVLTFGAGSRLTVL.

The V gene is TRBV11-2, the J gene TRBJ2-7; no definite D call. There are 14 residues in the CDR3. Per the germline V gene, CDR1 is SGHAT and CDR2 is FQNNGV. V gave up 1 base and J gave up 2 bases, with 9 bases separating them. For the CDR3, the DNA is TGTGCCAGCAGCTTAGGTGCTATTACCTACGAGCAGTACTTC. This codes for CASSLGAITYEQYF.

The V and J genes are TRBV6-1 and TRBJ2-7; weak D call: TRBD2 (6 bases). The germline V gene encodes CDR1 MNHNS and CDR2 SASEGT. The V end was cut by 6 bases, the J end by 1 base, with 13 bases between. This CDR3 region has 14 residues. CDR3 region: CASRDLSGSYEQYF. The CDR3 DNA sequence: TGTGCCAGCAGGGACCTTAGCGGATCCTACGAGCAGTACTTC.

V and J are TRBV7-9 and TRBJ1-4; no reliable D call. Looked up from germline, CDR1 is SEHNR and CDR2 is FQNEAQ (reference sequence). The V gene lost 5 bases and the J gene lost 0 bases, with 10 bases spanning the gap. CDR3 length: 15 amino acids. In DNA, the CDR3 is TGTGCCAGCAGCCAGACGGAATCAACTAATGAAAAACTGTTTTTT. It specifies CASSQTESTNEKLFF.

The V and J genes are TRBV11-3 and TRBJ1-1; D remains ambiguous. The CDR3 loop spans 13 amino acids. The V end lost 2 bases, the J end lost 4 bases, and 8 bases lay between the germline ends. Looked up from germline, CDR1 is SGHNT and CDR2 is YENEEA. The CDR3 DNA sequence: TGTGCCAGCAGCTTATTTCCGGCCACTGAAGCTTTCTTT. Encoded protein: CASSLFPATEAFF.

The chain joins TRBV2 to TRBJ2-1; weak D call: TRBD1 (5 bases). V gave up 6 bases and J gave up 5 bases, with 11 bases separating them. CDR1 is SNHLY, CDR2 FYNNEI, per germline. The CDR3 contains 13 residues. CDR3 sequence (DNA): TGTGCCAGCAGCCCTGACAGTCACAATGAGCAGTTCTTC. Residues: CASSPDSHNEQFF.

This clone was seen only once. This chain uses TRBV11-2 with TRBJ2-1; TRBD2 might be the D (6 bases). Trimming shortened V by 1 base and J by 8 bases, and 9 bases separated the two germline ends. The V gene's germline CDR1 is SGHAT and CDR2 FQNNGV. CDR3 length: 13 residues. As DNA, the CDR3 is TGTGCCAGCAGCTTAGCGGAGGGGCATGAGCAGTTCTTC. Its protein product is CASSLAEGHEQFF.

V gene TRBV19 combines with J gene TRBJ2-5; TRBD2 agrees at 7 bases. Trimming took 6 bases from V and 5 from J; bases not matched to a gene: 6. The CDR3 is 13 residues long. In germline, CDR1 is LNHDA, CDR2 SQIVND (reference sequence). CDR3 DNA: TGTGCCAGTAGATCAAGCGGGATGGAGACCCAGTACTTC. Translation: CASRSSGMETQYF.

The J gene is TRBJ2-2, the V gene TRBV2; 8 nucleotides line up with TRBD1. The germline V gene has CDR1 SNHLY and CDR2 FYNNEI. The junction had 9 bases not matched to a gene; V was cut back by 11 bases and J by 4 bases. This CDR3 region has 14 residues. For the CDR3, the DNA is TGTGCCCTGCGGCAGGGGGCTATCACCGGGGAGCTGTTTTTT. Residues: CALRQGAITGELFF.

The rearrangement uses TRBV5-1 and TRBJ2-3; 9 positions match TRBD2. The CDR3 has 15 residues. Germline assignment: CDR1 SGHRS and CDR2 YFSETQ. With V trimmed by 3 bases and J by 6 bases, 8 bases remained unmatched. The CDR3 sequence is CASSSVAGAPDTQYF. In nucleotides, the CDR3 is TGCGCCAGCAGCTCTGTAGCGGGAGCCCCCGATACGCAGTATTTT.

V is TRBV11-2 and J is TRBJ2-2; D is unresolved. This CDR3 is built from 15 residues. CDR1 is SGHAT and CDR2 is FQNNGV in the germline V gene. Between the trimmed V and J ends, which lost 1 base and 4 bases, there was a span of 10 bases. DNA of the CDR3: TGTGCCAGCAGCTTAGTAGGCGGAACCACCGGGGAGCTGTTTTTT. Its translation: CASSLVGGTTGELFF.

The chain recombines TRBV27 with TRBJ2-7; weak D call: TRBD1 (5 bases). V was clipped by 6 bases and J by 2 bases, with 11 bases between them. CDR1 is MNHEY, CDR2 SMNVEV, per germline (reference sequence). The CDR3 sequence is 13 residues long. The CDR3 sequence is CASSPQGTYEQYF. The CDR3 nucleotides are TGTGCCAGCAGCCCGCAGGGAACCTACGAGCAGTACTTC.

This clone was counted only a few times. V gene TRBV6-1 combines with J gene TRBJ2-7, with D hard to call. Trimming took 2 bases from V and 2 from J, leaving 10 bases between them. Per the germline V gene, CDR1 is MNHNS and CDR2 is SASEGT. This CDR3 is 14 amino acids long. CDR3 nucleotide sequence: TGTGCCAGCAGTGAACCTCTTACAGCCTACGAGCAGTACTTC. Its translation is CASSEPLTAYEQYF.

The V call is TRBV7-9, the J call TRBJ2-4, with TRBD2 matching 7 bases. Germline assignment: CDR1 SEHNR and CDR2 FQNEAQ (reference sequence). V was pared by 1 base and J by 7 bases, with 7 bases of the junction left unmatched. The CDR3 is made up of 15 amino acids. CDR3 DNA: TGTGCCAGCAGCTTAGATCGTCCCGGGGGGAACATTCAGTACTTC. Its protein is CASSLDRPGGNIQYF.

This rearrangement joins TRBV5-1 to TRBJ1-1; 7 bases align to TRBD1. The germline CDR1 and CDR2 sequences are SGHRS and YFSETQ. Trimming at V came to 7 bases and at J to 1 base, leaving 7 bases not matched to a gene. The CDR3 totals 14 residues. CDR3 protein: CASSWRQGNTEAFF. CDR3 in DNA: TGCGCCAGCTCCTGGCGACAGGGGAACACTGAAGCTTTCTTT.

The chain employs TRBV5-1 and TRBJ2-1; TRBD2 aligns across 13 bases. Germline-derived CDR1 and CDR2 are SGHRS and YFSETQ. CDR3 size: 18 residues. J was trimmed by 1 base and V by 4 bases; bases with no gene match: 8. The CDR3 coding sequence is TGCGCCAGCAGCAACGGACTAGCGGGAGCTGGGTCCTACAATGAGCAGTTCTTC. The encoded protein is CASSNGLAGAGSYNEQFF. The whole variable domain, remainder taken from reference TRBV5-1 and TRBJ2-1, is KAGVTQTPRYLIKTRGQQVTLSCSPISGHRSVSWYQQTPGQGLQFLFEYFSETQRNKGNFPGRFSGRQFSNSRSEMNVSTLELGDSALYLCASSNGLAGAGSYNEQFFGPGTRLTVL.

V and J are TRBV6-5 and TRBJ2-7; D is ambiguous. Germline V gene data show CDR1 as MNHEY and CDR2 as SVGAGI. CDR3 length: 15 residues. V was shortened by 6 bases and J by 5 bases, with 20 bases between the two germline ends. The CDR3 sequence: CASSLVGSPTDEQYF. In DNA, the CDR3 is TGTGCCAGCAGCCTGGTGGGATCCCCAACGGACGAGCAGTACTTC.

This chain connects TRBV6-5 to TRBJ2-7, with TRBD1 identical over 7 bases. This CDR3 spans 14 amino acids. Looked up from germline, CDR1 is MNHEY and CDR2 is SVGAGI. V shed 5 bases and J 3 bases; nucleotides not matched to a gene: 7. The CDR3 region is CASSPGQVDYEQYF. The CDR3 nucleotides are TGTGCCAGCAGTCCTGGACAGGTTGACTACGAGCAGTACTTC.

V gene TRBV7-6 combines with J gene TRBJ2-1; D not certain. This CDR3 region has 17 residues. Germline V gene data show CDR1 as SGHVS and CDR2 as FNYEAQ. Trimming removed 5 bases at V and 1 base at J, with 18 bases between. The CDR3 bases are TGTGCCAGCAGCCTCCAGCTGACGACGGATTCCTACAATGAGCAGTTCTTC. Amino acids: CASSLQLTTDSYNEQFF.

The chain joins TRBV6-6 to TRBJ1-1; 9 bases align to TRBD1. Per the germline V gene, CDR1 is MNHNY and CDR2 is SVGAGI (reference sequence). CDR3 length equals 14 residues. The junction had 8 bases not matched to a gene; V was cut back by 5 bases and J by 7 bases. CDR3 protein: CASSPGQGWDEAFF. Written as DNA, the CDR3 is TGTGCCAGCAGTCCGGGACAGGGCTGGGATGAAGCTTTCTTT.

This chain connects TRBV2 to TRBJ2-5; 14 nucleotides line up with TRBD2. Germline assignment: CDR1 SNHLY and CDR2 FYNNEI. The CDR3 is made up of 20 amino acids. V was pared by 5 bases and J by 5 bases, with 19 bases of the junction left unmatched. The CDR3 loop is CASSTMTGTSGRGGRETQYF. The CDR3 nucleotides are TGTGCCAGCAGTACCATGACCGGGACTAGCGGGAGAGGGGGACGGGAGACCCAGTACTTC.

The chain uses TRBV21-1 and TRBJ2-7; no DNA check was done on the table's D call, TRBD2. TRBV21-1 is a pseudogene segment. The CDR3 has 19 residues. For the CDR3, the DNA is TGTGCCAGCAGCAAAGCGCCGGGGGCGCGTAGCGGGAGGCACTACGAGCAGTACTTC. This encodes CASSKAPGARSGRHYEQYF.

This sequence joins TRBV29-1 and TRBJ2-7; TRBD1 matches 7 bases. The V segment lost 6 bases and the J segment 3 bases; nucleotides outside the gene matches: 5. In germline, CDR1 is SQVTM, CDR2 ANQGSEA. The CDR3 length is 12 residues. In DNA form, the CDR3 reads TGCAGCGTAAACAGGGGACGCTACGAGCAGTACTTC. It codes for CSVNRGRYEQYF.

This chain links TRBV4-2 with TRBJ2-3; D perhaps matches TRBD1 (5 bases). Germline CDR1 LGHNA, CDR2 YNFKEQ. This CDR3 region has 14 residues. The V gene lost 0 bases and the J gene lost 4 bases, with 8 bases spanning the gap. As DNA, the CDR3 is TGTGCCAGCAGCCAAGAGTGGGGCTCAGATACGCAGTATTTT. Translating it yields CASSQEWGSDTQYF.

J is TRBJ2-7 and V is TRBV5-6, with 7 bases lining up with TRBD1. V lost 6 bases to trimming and J lost 3 bases; unmatched junction nucleotides: 6. There are 13 residues in the CDR3. CDR1 and CDR2 (germline): SGHDT, YYEEEE. The chain's CDR3 is CASTRGTDYEQYF. DNA of the CDR3: TGTGCCAGCACCAGAGGGACAGACTACGAGCAGTACTTC. Looking up the rest from reference TRBV5-6 and TRBJ2-7 gives the full variable domain: DAGVTQSPTHLIKTRGQQVTLRCSPKSGHDTVSWYQQALGQGPQFIFQYYEEEERQRGNFPDRFSGHQFPNYSSELNVNALLLGDSALYLCASTRGTDYEQYFGPGTRLTVT.

This clone was counted once. In nucleotides, the CDR3 is TGTGCCAGCAGTGTGGGGAACACCGGGGAGCTGTTTTTT. Its translation is CASSVGNTGELFF. The chain uses TRBV6-4 and TRBJ2-2; D remains unclear. Germline assignment: CDR1 MRHNA and CDR2 SNTAGT. V was shortened by 4 bases and J by 1 base, with 4 bases between the two germline ends. This CDR3 is 13 amino acids long.